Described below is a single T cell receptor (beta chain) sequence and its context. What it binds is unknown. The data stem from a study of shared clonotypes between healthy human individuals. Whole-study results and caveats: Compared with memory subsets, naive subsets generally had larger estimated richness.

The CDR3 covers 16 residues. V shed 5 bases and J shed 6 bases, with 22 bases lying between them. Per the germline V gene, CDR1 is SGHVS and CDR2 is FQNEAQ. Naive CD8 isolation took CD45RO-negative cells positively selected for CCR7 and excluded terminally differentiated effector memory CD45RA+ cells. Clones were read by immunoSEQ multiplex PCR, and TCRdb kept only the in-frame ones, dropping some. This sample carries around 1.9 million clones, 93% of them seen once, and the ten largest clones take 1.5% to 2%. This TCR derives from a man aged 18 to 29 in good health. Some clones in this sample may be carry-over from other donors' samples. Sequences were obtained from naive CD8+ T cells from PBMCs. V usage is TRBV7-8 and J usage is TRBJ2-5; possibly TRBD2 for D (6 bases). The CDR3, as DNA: TGTGCCAGCAGCCTAGGCCGGGACTTCCCCCCGAAGACCCAGTACTTC. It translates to CASSLGRDFPPKTQYF.